This T cell receptor beta chain emerged from a study of shared clonotypes between healthy human individuals. Study-level information: Three CD4 naive, three CD4 memory, two CD8 naive and one CD8 memory plate were used per donor.

This clone appeared a few times. Its antigen remains unknown. Here immunoSEQ multiplex PCR was the method, and the copy in TCRdb shows in-frame clones only, minus some. The sample consists of about 1 million clones, about 70% of them appearing once. Donors were Caucasian adults residing in Nashville, Tennessee, USA. The study's findings and limits: Clonotype sharing across a few donors was observed for roughly 5% of naive CD4 clonotypes. Non-shared clonotypes had lower generation probabilities than clonotypes shared by all four sorted-subset donors.

Germline V gene sequence: CDR1 ENHRY, CDR2 SYGVKD. The CDR3 is 14 amino acids. Trimming cost V 5 bases and J 1 base; bases outside gene matches: 4. This TCR derives from a man aged 18-30 years in good health. The rearrangement links TRBV10-3 to TRBJ2-7; 8 nucleotides match TRBD1. Sequenced material: memory CD4+ T cells sorted from blood. Subset specified: CD45RA-negative fraction. Written as DNA, the CDR3 is TGTGCCATCAGTTCCGGGACAGGATCCTACGAGCAGTACTTC. Translating it yields CAISSGTGSYEQYF.